This T cell receptor (beta chain) comes out of a study of cytomegalovirus exposure and HLA in healthy donors. There are 16 residues in the CDR3. Trimming cost V 0 bases and J 5 bases; bases outside gene matches: 9. The germline V gene has CDR1 SGDLS and CDR2 YYNGEE. This clone has more than one count but fewer than ten. Its antigen is still unknown. The study's findings and limits: Being productive about 90% or about 30% of the time was typical of most TCR beta V segments in an earlier analysis. A classifier reportedly called cytomegalovirus status with high sensitivity and specificity. Reports indicate that TCR beta sequences accurately predicted the HLA-A and HLA-B alleles of most subjects. Cytomegalovirus association was listed for about 160 TCR beta chains.

PCR involved 60 Vbeta and 13 Jbeta primers. Here immunoSEQ multiplex PCR was the method, and the copy in TCRdb shows in-frame clones only, minus some. Among about 64,000 clones listed, around 77% were seen once. V usage is TRBV9 and J usage is TRBJ2-7, with 9 bases identical to TRBD2. The receptor comes from a male donor in good health and CMV-seropositive. Source material: PBMCs. The CDR3 sequence: CASSVAVAGGRDEQYF. CDR3 nucleotide sequence: TGTGCCAGCAGCGTAGCGGTGGCGGGGGGGCGGGACGAGCAGTACTTC.